Listed below are T cell receptor beta chains from one sample, sequenced in a study of cytomegalovirus exposure and HLA in healthy donors. Assay: immunoSEQ multiplex PCR; the TCRdb copy retains only in-frame clones and omits some. The sample lists around 140,000 clones, about two thirds occurring once. Sequenced input: PBMCs. These receptors all stem from a woman between 55 and 75 years old in good health and CMV-seropositive. CDR3s include the opening cysteine and the closing phenylalanine or tryptophan. D genes are given only for firm matches. For some rows the clone size is stated as once, few or many, or as a class when expanded; others skip it.

J | V | size | D | CDR3 | DNA
TRBJ1-4 | TRBV4-1 | few | - | CASSLIEGEKLFF | TGCGCCAGCAGCCTGATCGAGGGCGAAAAACTGTTTTTT
TRBJ1-2 | TRBV5-1 | - | TRBD1 | CASSSGQGGGYTF | TGCGCCAGCAGCTCGGGACAGGGGGGTGGCTACACCTTC
TRBJ2-3 | TRBV5-4 | - | TRBD2 | CASSPTSGRPDTQYF | TGTGCCAGCAGCCCGACTAGCGGGAGACCAGATACGCAGTATTTT
TRBJ2-1 | TRBV9 | - | - | CASSPPPGAYNEQFF | TGTGCCAGCAGCCCACCTCCCGGGGCCTACAATGAGCAGTTCTTC
TRBJ2-1 | TRBV5-4 | - | TRBD2 | CASQRENNYNEQFF | TGTGCCAGCCAGCGGGAAAATAACTACAATGAGCAGTTCTTC
TRBJ1-5 | TRBV19 | few | TRBD1 | CASRSRQGNQPQHF | TGTGCCAGTAGATCCCGACAGGGGAATCAGCCCCAGCATTTT
TRBJ1-1 | TRBV5-1 | - | TRBD1 | CASSSTGTGNTEAFF | TGCGCCAGCAGCTCAACCGGGACAGGGAACACTGAAGCTTTCTTT
TRBJ2-3 | TRBV7-9 | - | - | CASSLGTDSTDTQYF | TGTGCCAGCAGCTTAGGGACAGATAGCACAGATACGCAGTATTTT
TRBJ2-1 | TRBV4-2 | - | TRBD2 | CASSQEKGRALNEQFF | TGTGCCAGCAGCCAAGAAAAGGGGAGGGCCCTCAATGAGCAGTTCTTC
TRBJ1-1 | TRBV28 | - | TRBD1 | CASRRQGGTEAFF | TGTGCCAGCAGGAGACAGGGAGGCACTGAAGCTTTCTTT
TRBJ1-3 | TRBV9 | - | TRBD1 | CASSPHRGPASGNTIYF | TGTGCCAGCAGCCCACACAGGGGGCCTGCCTCTGGAAACACCATATATTTT
TRBJ2-1 | TRBV7-9 | - | - | CASSLGLSSYNEQFF | TGTGCCAGCAGCTTAGGACTTAGCTCCTACAATGAGCAGTTCTTC
TRBJ2-1 | TRBV12-5 | - | - | CASGLAGFGEQFF | TGTGCTAGTGGTTTGGCGGGATTTGGTGAGCAGTTCTTC
TRBJ1-1 | TRBV6-1 | - | - | CASSGGAGRGLNTEAFF | TGTGCCAGCAGTGGGGGGGCAGGGAGGGGACTGAACACTGAAGCTTTCTTT
TRBJ1-2 | TRBV6-1 | - | - | CASSVIGGGSLDGYTF | TGTGCCAGCAGTGTTATTGGGGGCGGTAGTTTGGATGGCTACACCTTC
TRBJ1-1 | TRBV2 | - | - | CASSEERTVEAFF | TGTGCCAGCAGTGAGGAGAGGACAGTTGAAGCTTTCTTT
TRBJ2-7 | TRBV27 | few | TRBD1 | CASSSPGQGWHEQYF | TGTGCCAGCAGTTCCCCGGGACAGGGGTGGCACGAGCAGTACTTC
TRBJ1-3 | TRBV12-5 | - | - | CASGLAGRRSGNTIYF | TGTGCTAGTGGTTTGGCAGGGCGCCGCTCTGGAAACACCATATATTTT
TRBJ2-5 | TRBV29-1 | - | - | CSVGFQQETQYF | TGCAGCGTTGGGTTCCAGCAAGAGACCCAGTACTTC
TRBJ1-1 | TRBV28 | - | - | CASSLYSNEAFF | TGTGCCAGCAGTTTATACAGCAATGAAGCTTTCTTT
TRBJ2-5 | TRBV19 | - | TRBD2 | CASGLAGPQETQYF | TGTGCCAGTGGGTTAGCGGGACCCCAAGAGACCCAGTACTTC
TRBJ2-7 | TRBV11-2 | once | TRBD1 | CASSSPTGNEYF | TGTGCCAGCAGCTCCCCGACAGGGAATGAGTACTTC
TRBJ2-7 | TRBV2 | - | TRBD1 | CASSYRGPSGEQYF | TGTGCCAGCAGTTACAGGGGGCCCTCGGGCGAGCAGTACTTC
TRBJ1-2 | TRBV28 | - | TRBD1 | CASSLSTTGGGGYTF | TGTGCCAGCAGTTTATCCACGACAGGGGGAGGTGGCTACACCTTC
TRBJ2-1 | TRBV6-4 | - | - | CASSDSGGNEQFF | TGTGCCAGCAGTGACTCCGGGGGCAATGAGCAGTTCTTC
TRBJ2-1 | TRBV7-9 | many | TRBD1 | CASRTGGKLNEQFF | TGTGCCAGCAGAACAGGGGGCAAGCTCAATGAGCAGTTCTTC
TRBJ2-3 | TRBV29-1 | - | TRBD1 | CSASGQGWDTQYF | TGCAGCGCGTCGGGACAGGGATGGGATACGCAGTATTTT
TRBJ2-5 | TRBV7-8 | - | TRBD2 | CASSFLGRTSGETQYF | TGTGCCAGCAGCTTTTTGGGAAGGACTAGCGGCGAGACCCAGTACTTC
TRBJ1-1 | TRBV19 | - | - | CASSVPPYTEAFF | TGTGCCAGTAGTGTCCCTCCCTACACTGAAGCTTTCTTT
TRBJ1-2 | TRBV6-5 | - | TRBD1 | CASNQDRGGYGYTF | TGTGCCAGCAATCAGGACAGGGGAGGCTATGGCTACACCTTC
TRBJ1-1 | TRBV5-1 | few | - | CASSLETGNTEAFF | TGCGCCAGCAGCTTGGAGACAGGGAACACTGAAGCTTTCTTT
TRBJ2-7 | TRBV21-1 | - | - | CASFIAGVYYEQYF | TGTGCCAGCTTCATAGCGGGAGTATATTACGAGCAGTACTTC
TRBJ2-7 | TRBV5-4 | few | TRBD1 | CASSGGQLAYEQYF | TGTGCCAGCAGCGGGGGACAGTTAGCCTACGAGCAGTACTTC
TRBJ2-1 | TRBV18 | - | - | CASQQSSYNEQFF | TGTGCATCACAGCAGAGCTCCTACAATGAGCAGTTCTTC
TRBJ1-1 | TRBV2 | - | - | CASTGITSGTEAFF | TGTGCCAGCACCGGAATCACCTCGGGCACTGAAGCTTTCTTT
TRBJ1-1 | TRBV10-3 | - | - | CAISEGQGWTEAFF | TGTGCCATCAGTGAGGGGCAGGGGTGGACTGAAGCTTTCTTT
TRBJ2-2 | TRBV5-1 | - | - | CASSLSPSGTGELFF | TGCGCCAGCAGCTTGTCGCCCAGCGGTACCGGGGAGCTGTTTTTT
TRBJ1-5 | TRBV11-2 | - | - | CASSNHNQPQHF | TGTGCCAGCAGCAATCACAATCAGCCCCAGCATTTT
TRBJ2-1 | TRBV19 | - | - | CASSSDGGSYNEQFF | TGTGCCAGTAGTTCCGACGGGGGTTCCTACAATGAGCAGTTCTTC
TRBJ1-2 | TRBV28 | - | - | CASSSHRRGIDYGYTF | TGTGCCAGCAGTTCCCACCGTCGGGGGATCGACTATGGCTACACCTTC
TRBJ2-2 | TRBV5-1 | once | - | CASSLGVLANTGELFF | TGCGCCAGCAGCTTAGGAGTATTGGCGAACACCGGGGAGCTGTTTTTT
TRBJ1-4 | TRBV4-1 | - | - | CASSHGVGREKLFF | TGCGCCAGCAGCCACGGTGTGGGGAGGGAAAAACTGTTTTTT
TRBJ2-5 | TRBV7-2 | - | - | CASSLWSSETQYF | TGTGCCAGCAGCTTGTGGTCAAGCGAGACCCAGTACTTC
TRBJ2-2 | TRBV4-2 | few | - | CASSQGSRGASGELFF | TGTGCCAGCAGCCAGGGGTCTCGGGGTGCGTCCGGGGAGCTGTTTTTT
TRBJ2-1 | TRBV6-1 | - | - | CATVGDSAQHEQFF | TGTGCCACGGTGGGGGACTCCGCACAACATGAGCAGTTCTTC
TRBJ1-5 | TRBV5-1 | - | TRBD1 | CASSEGAGSNQPQHF | TGCGCCAGCAGCGAGGGGGCGGGTAGCAATCAGCCCCAGCATTTT
TRBJ2-3 | TRBV27 | - | TRBD1 | CASSQGQAITDTQYF | TGTGCCAGCAGTCAGGGACAGGCCATCACAGATACGCAGTATTTT
TRBJ2-1 | TRBV2 | - | - | CASRETAANEQFF | TGTGCCAGCAGAGAGACTGCCGCCAATGAGCAGTTCTTC
TRBJ1-1 | TRBV13 | few | - | CASSLTGKNTEAFF | TGTGCCAGCAGCTTAACAGGGAAGAACACTGAAGCTTTCTTT
TRBJ1-6 | TRBV6-6 | - | TRBD1 | CASSSPGTGDSPLHF | TGTGCCAGCAGTTCCCCCGGGACAGGGGATTCACCCCTCCACTTT
TRBJ1-2 | TRBV2 | - | - | CASSRTHRRTELNYGYTF | TGTGCCAGCAGTCGAACCCATAGAAGGACAGAGTTAAACTATGGCTACACCTTC
TRBJ1-5 | TRBV6-5 | - | - | CASINRMFNQPQHF | TGTGCCAGCATAAACAGGATGTTCAATCAGCCCCAGCATTTT